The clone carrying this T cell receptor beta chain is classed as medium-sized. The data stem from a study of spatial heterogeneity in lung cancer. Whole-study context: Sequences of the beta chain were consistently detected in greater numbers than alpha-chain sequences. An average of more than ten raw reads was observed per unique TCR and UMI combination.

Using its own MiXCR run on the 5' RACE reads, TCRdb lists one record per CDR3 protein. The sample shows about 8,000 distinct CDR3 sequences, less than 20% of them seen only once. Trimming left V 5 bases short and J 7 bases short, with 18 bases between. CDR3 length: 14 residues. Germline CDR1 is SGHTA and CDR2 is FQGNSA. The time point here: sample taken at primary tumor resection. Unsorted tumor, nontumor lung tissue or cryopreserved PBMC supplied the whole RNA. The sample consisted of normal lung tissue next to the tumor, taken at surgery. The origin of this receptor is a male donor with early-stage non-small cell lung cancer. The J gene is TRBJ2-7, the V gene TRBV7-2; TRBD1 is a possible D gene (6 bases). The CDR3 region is CASSPNRVSEEQYF. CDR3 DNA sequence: TGTGCCAGCAGCCCGAACAGGGTCTCGGAAGAGCAGTACTTC.